This T cell receptor (beta chain) is from a study of cytomegalovirus exposure and HLA in healthy donors. The germline CDR1 and CDR2 sequences are MDHEN and SYDVKM. V dropped 6 bases and J dropped 8 bases, with 17 bases sitting between them. This CDR3 has 14 residues. PCR involved 60 Vbeta and 13 Jbeta primers. The repertoire was sequenced with immunoSEQ multiplex PCR; TCRdb's copy has only in-frame clones and lacks some. The sample has more than 200,000 clones, 75% to 80% seen once. This clone appeared a few times. Its target is not known. Overall study findings and caveats: Most of the CMV-associated TCR beta chains (in a later analysis) appeared to be HLA-restricted. Per a later analysis, 15,000 to 20,000 TCR beta sequences showed association with HLA alleles at 0.05 false discovery rate. Among the sequence variants, a highly shared cluster was likely an artifact of sequencing.

The specimen was PBMCs. The V call is TRBV28, the J call TRBJ2-1; D perhaps matches TRBD2 (6 bases). This TCR came from a man younger than 35 in good health and CMV-seronegative. This CDR3 reads CASSPPGSGDEQFF. Written as DNA, the CDR3 is TGTGCCAGCAGCCCCCCCGGGAGTGGCGATGAGCAGTTCTTC.